This T cell receptor (beta chain) was retrieved from a study of OX40 agonist ivuxolimab in advanced cancers. Turning to the overall study: Ivuxolimab, which targeted the costimulatory receptor OX40 (CD134), was an agonistic, fully human IgG2 monoclonal antibody. Intravenous ivuxolimab was administered to patients every 2 weeks at six dose levels: 0.01, 0.1, 0.3, 1.5, 3 and 10 mg/kg. Peripheral TCRbeta sequencing was intended to test whether TCR sequence diversity was altered and clonal T-cell expansion was caused by ivuxolimab. In the dose-escalation cohort, 70% to 85% of patients were male, and the mean age was around 60 years, with a range of about 23 to 90. Of the 52 patients in dose escalation, about 20 had hepatocellular carcinoma, roughly 15 had melanoma, 9 had renal cell carcinoma and 9 had head and neck cancer. Prior anti-PD-1, anti-PD-L1 or anti-CTLA-4 therapy was permitted, and checkpoint inhibitors had been received by less than 45% of dose-escalation patients. The paper describes the monotherapy dose-escalation part (N of about 50 patients) of the phase I trial of ivuxolimab. Partial responses occurred in three dose-escalation patients: two with cutaneous melanoma and one with hepatocellular carcinoma.

Patients with autoimmune disease history or receiving systemic immunosuppression were excluded from the trial. In every dose cohort, peripheral blood was drawn for TCR sequencing at baseline, cycle 4 day 1, and cycle 7 day 1. Samples were obtained from an open-label, multicenter, first-in-human phase I dose-escalation trial of ivuxolimab. Adults with locally advanced or metastatic melanoma, renal cell, hepatocellular, or head and neck squamous cell carcinoma were enrolled in the trial. CD4+ and CD8+ T cells were sorted separately from peripheral blood before TCR sequencing. Note on this clone: It has no known antigen specificity. Base qualities are missing; no much larger clone stands one base away.

Genomic DNA was extracted from sorted cells for sequencing of the TCRbeta CDR3 region. TCRbeta CDR3 regions were sequenced using the immunoSEQ Assay. TCRdb re-hosts the immuneACCESS table, in-frame sequences only. Its copies lack some clones; in the studies checked, an unresolved V gene accounts for under half of them, and the cause for the rest is not known. Across this sample there are 70,000 to 95,000 clones, with approximately 94% seen only once. Around 2.8% of the sample is taken by the ten largest. The study at large found these results: Clonal expansion of both CD4+ and CD8+ blood T cells was observed from baseline to week 6 at doses 0.1 to 3.0 mg/kg. After ivuxolimab, expanded clones were on average more numerous among CD8+ T cells than among CD4+ T cells. In partial responders in the 0.1-3.0 mg/kg groups, normalized peripheral clonal expansion was found to be among the lowest, especially among CD8+ T cells. The antigen specificity of the clonally expanded peripheral T cells was not determined. Low levels of normalized T-cell clonal expansion were also seen in some nonresponding patients.

A distance of 13 bases separates the germline ends of V and J, which lose 0 bases and 2 bases respectively. The CDR3 sequence holds 16 residues, the cysteine and phenylalanine included. Of all the DNA, just the CDR3 is kept, 48 bases in frame from base 1. The germline V gene supplies CDR1 SGHDN and CDR2 FVKESK. The sequence was collected from an adult with an advanced solid tumor such as melanoma, head and neck, liver or kidney cancer. The specimen was CD4+ or CD8+ T cells sorted from blood, collected in a trial of the OX40 agonist ivuxolimab. The rearranged segments are TRBV14 and TRBJ2-5, with the D call perhaps TRBD1 or TRBD2, as 6 bases match in each case. The CDR3 region reads CASSQETGAWQETQYF. The nucleotides are TGTGCCAGCAGCCAAGAGACGGGGGCCTGGCAAGAGACCCAGTACTTC.